Listed here are 9 T cell receptor beta chains from one sample, sequenced in a study of blood T cell repertoires in COVID-19. Clones were read by immunoSEQ multiplex PCR, and TCRdb kept only the in-frame ones, dropping some. The data show a few hundred thousand clones, approximately 86% seen once. Material for sequencing was peripheral blood. The receptors stem from a man younger than 35 with active or convalescent COVID-19.

The rearrangement uses TRBV2 and TRBJ1-5, with 9 bases identical to TRBD1. Per germline, CDR1 SNHLY and CDR2 FYNNEI. The CDR3 is 13 amino acids. With V trimmed by 4 bases and J by 7 bases, 2 bases remained unmatched. CDR3 amino acids: CASSGQGGQPQHF. CDR3 sequence (DNA): TGTGCCAGCAGTGGACAGGGGGGCCAGCCCCAGCATTTT.

This chain uses TRBV18 with TRBJ2-2; D possibly corresponds to TRBD2 (6 bases). Germline lookup yields CDR1 KGHSH and CDR2 LQKENI. This CDR3 is built from 15 residues. The V gene lost 3 bases and the J gene lost 6 bases, with 14 bases spanning the gap. The CDR3 region is CASSPRRAGSGELFF. DNA of the CDR3: TGTGCCAGCTCACCTCGGAGGGCAGGGTCCGGGGAGCTGTTTTTT.

Concerning this clone: Its ends do not fully match the called genes, so a read error is possible. The gene calls are TRBV2 and TRBJ1-2, with no clear D. The CDR3 loop spans 11 amino acids. Germline loops: CDR1 SNHLY, CDR2 FYNNEI. This chain's CDR3 is CASSARKVTYF. The CDR3 nucleotides read TGTGCCAGCAGCGCTAGAAAAGTAACTTACTTC.

V gene TRBV6-2 or TRBV6-3 combines with J gene TRBJ1-5; 9 bases map to TRBD1. In germline, CDR1 is MNHEY, CDR2 SVGEGT. The CDR3 runs 13 residues. The ends lost 6 bases at V and 6 bases at J; junction bases unmatched: 3. The CDR3 loop reads CASSGQGSQPQHF. The CDR3 nucleotides are TGTGCCAGCAGCGGACAGGGGTCTCAGCCCCAGCATTTT.

This chain links TRBV6-5 with TRBJ1-1; D uncertain. V was pared by 2 bases and J by 5 bases, with 9 bases between. Germline V CDR1 and CDR2: MNHEY, SVGAGI. The CDR3 is made up of 13 amino acids. For the CDR3, the DNA is TGTGCCAGCAGTTACCAACCGGGTACTGAAGCTTTCTTT. It codes for CASSYQPGTEAFF.

The rearrangement links TRBV5-6 to TRBJ1-2; D may be TRBD1 (6 bases). The CDR3 spans 15 residues. The germline V and J ends were trimmed by 1 base and 7 bases, with 17 bases remaining between them. CDR1 and CDR2 (germline): SGHDT, YYEEEE. This chain's CDR3 is CASSLSYRVLSGYTF. CDR3 nucleotides: TGTGCCAGCAGCTTGTCGTACAGGGTCCTCTCTGGCTACACCTTC.

This clone has only a few counts. This chain connects TRBV12-3 or TRBV12-4 to TRBJ2-7, with D perhaps matching TRBD1 (5 bases). This CDR3 region has 13 residues. Trimming cost V 5 bases and J 3 bases, with 11 bases left between them. The CDR3 bases are TGTGCCAGCAGTCAAGATCAGGGCTACGAGCAGTACTTC. It yields the protein CASSQDQGYEQYF.

The chain combines TRBV19 with TRBJ1-1; 8 nucleotides match TRBD1. The CDR3 length is 17 residues. Germline V gene data show CDR1 as LNHDA and CDR2 as SQIVND (reference sequence). V dropped 3 bases and J dropped 6; count of bases not matched to a gene: 15. The CDR3 nucleotides read TGTGCCAGTAGTATCCACCCGGCAGGGGGCTACTCTCCTGAAGCTTTCTTT. Protein sequence: CASSIHPAGGYSPEAFF.

CDR3 coding DNA: TGTGCGTACAAACGAGAGGGGGCTAACTATGGCTACACCTTC. Encoded protein: CAYKREGANYGYTF. J is TRBJ1-2 and V is TRBV7-9; TRBD1 might be the D (6 bases). This CDR3 contains 14 residues. Germline V gene lookup returns CDR1 SEHNR and CDR2 FQNEAQ (reference sequence).